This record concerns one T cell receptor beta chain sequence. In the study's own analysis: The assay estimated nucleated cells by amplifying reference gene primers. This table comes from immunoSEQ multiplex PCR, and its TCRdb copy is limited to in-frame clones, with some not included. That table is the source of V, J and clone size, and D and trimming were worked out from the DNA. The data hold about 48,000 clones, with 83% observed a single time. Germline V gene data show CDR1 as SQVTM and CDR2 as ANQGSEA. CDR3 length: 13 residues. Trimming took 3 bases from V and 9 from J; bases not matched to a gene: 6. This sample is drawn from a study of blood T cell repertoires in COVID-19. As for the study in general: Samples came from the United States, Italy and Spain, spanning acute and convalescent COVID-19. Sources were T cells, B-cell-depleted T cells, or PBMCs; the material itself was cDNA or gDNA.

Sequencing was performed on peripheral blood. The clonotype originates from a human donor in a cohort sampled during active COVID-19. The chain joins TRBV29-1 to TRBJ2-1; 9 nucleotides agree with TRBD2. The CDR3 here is CSVERGGQGEQFF. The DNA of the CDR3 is TGCAGCGTTGAGCGGGGGGGTCAGGGTGAGCAGTTCTTC.